This record covers a single T cell receptor beta chain. Sequencing used immunoSEQ multiplex PCR; TCRdb keeps in-frame clones, though not all of them. The sample carries roughly 70,000 clones, nearly 95% recorded once. This sample was taken from a study of PD-1 blockade in classical Hodgkin lymphoma. Time point described: newly diagnosed, previously untreated cHL patient sample. Germline loops: CDR1 SGHRS, CDR2 YFSETQ. V lost 3 bases and J 3 bases, leaving 15 bases between the germline ends. There are 15 residues in the CDR3. The receptor's source is a human donor with classical Hodgkin lymphoma. The chain employs TRBV5-1 and TRBJ2-5; the D gene could be TRBD1 or TRBD2 (5 bases each). Material for sequencing was peripheral blood mononuclear cells (PBMCs). The CDR3 loop is CASSSTGTEKETQYF. In DNA, the CDR3 is TGCGCCAGCAGCTCGACCGGGACCGAAAAAGAGACCCAGTACTTC.